Shown below are 27 T cell receptor beta chains from a single sample sequenced in a study of blood T cell repertoires in COVID-19. The method was immunoSEQ multiplex PCR; TCRdb's version includes in-frame clones alone and lacks a portion of them. Counted here are under 200,000 clones, 65% to 85% occurring once; the ten biggest clones make up about 5.7%. The source material was PBMCs or T cells enriched from blood (not recorded which). Receptors were obtained from a woman aged 40 to 55 with acute COVID-19.

V usage is TRBV6-5 and J usage is TRBJ2-3, with 12 bases aligning to TRBD2. V dropped 6 bases and J dropped 5; count of bases not matched to a gene: 6. This CDR3 has 15 amino acids. Germline CDR1 reads MNHEY; CDR2 reads SVGAGI. In DNA, the CDR3 is TGTGCCAGCAGACATCTAGCGGGAGGGTTAGATACGCAGTATTTT. This gives the protein CASRHLAGGLDTQYF.

This clone was observed a single time. The junction shows a germline mismatch at one end, possibly a read error. CDR3 bases: TGTGCTAGCAGCCGGGGACAGGGGGCGGCCGGGGAGCTGTTTTTT. The encoded protein is CASSRGQGAAGELFF. This rearrangement joins TRBV7-7 to TRBJ2-2; TRBD1 agrees at 12 bases. The germline V gene encodes CDR1 SSHAT and CDR2 FNYEAQ (reference sequence). This CDR3 contains 15 residues.

The chain uses TRBV19 and TRBJ1-1; D is unclear. The germline V and J ends were trimmed by 1 base and 4 bases, with 13 bases remaining between them. The CDR3 is 15 residues long. Germline-derived CDR1 and CDR2 are LNHDA and SQIVND (reference sequence). The CDR3 DNA follows: TGTGCCAGTAGTATAGGAAGAGGGTCGAGCACTGAAGCTTTCTTT. It translates to CASSIGRGSSTEAFF. Combining the CDR3 with reference TRBV19 and TRBJ1-1 gives the whole variable domain DGGITQSPKYLFRKEGQNVTLSCEQNLNHDAMYWYRQDPGQGLRLIYYSQIVNDFQKGDIAEGYSVSREKKESFPLTVTSAQKNPTAFYLCASSIGRGSSTEAFFGQGTRLTVV.

This clone was counted between two and nine times. The chain uses TRBV5-1 and TRBJ2-3; D might be TRBD1 (6 bases). V dropped 2 bases and J dropped 3 bases, with 7 bases sitting between them. The germline CDR1 and CDR2 sequences are SGHRS and YFSETQ. This CDR3 is 13 amino acids long. Written as DNA, the CDR3 is TGCGCCAGCAGCTTTACAGGGACAGATACGCAGTATTTT. Translation gives CASSFTGTDTQYF.

This chain uses TRBV10-3 with TRBJ2-2; 7 bases align to TRBD2. V gave up 0 bases and J gave up 5 bases; unmatched junction bases: 6. The CDR3 totals 16 residues. Germline V lookup: CDR1 ENHRY, CDR2 SYGVKD. The chain's CDR3 is CAISESTGGPTGELFF. CDR3 bases: TGTGCCATCAGTGAGTCCACGGGAGGACCAACCGGGGAGCTGTTTTTT.

The sample holds a few counts of this clone. The chain has TRBV27 and TRBJ2-7; 14 bases match TRBD2. The J segment lost 6 bases and the V segment lost 6 bases, leaving 7 bases of the junction unmatched. This CDR3 has 15 amino acids. The germline CDR1 and CDR2 sequences are MNHEY and SMNVEV (reference sequence). The CDR3 nucleotides are TGTGCCAGCAGCCAACTGGGACTAGCGGGAGCCGAGCAGTACTTC. Its protein product is CASSQLGLAGAEQYF.

The rearrangement joins TRBV7-2 to TRBJ2-3; 12 positions match TRBD2. The ends lost 4 bases at V and 3 bases at J; junction bases unmatched: 5. This CDR3 is built from 16 residues. Germline V gene data show CDR1 as SGHTA and CDR2 as FQGNSA. The CDR3 region is CASSSWTSGITDTQYF. The CDR3, as DNA: TGTGCCAGCAGCTCTTGGACTAGCGGGATTACAGATACGCAGTATTTT.

V usage is TRBV7-2 and J usage is TRBJ2-7; D is perhaps TRBD2 (6 bases). The CDR3 has 15 residues. Germline V CDR1 and CDR2: SGHTA, FQGNSA. V lost 2 bases and J 7 bases, leaving 18 bases between the germline ends. The CDR3 nucleotides read TGTGCCAGCAGCTTACAATTGAGGGAGGTAGGAGAGCAGTACGTC. Translation gives CASSLQLREVGEQYV.

The chain combines TRBV6-5 with TRBJ1-2; D is perhaps TRBD1 (5 bases). V lost 0 bases and J 8 bases, leaving 13 bases between the germline ends. The CDR3 runs 14 residues. CDR1 is MNHEY and CDR2 is SVGAGI in the germline V gene. The CDR3 reads CASSYSSGGRGYTF. The CDR3 DNA reads TGTGCCAGCAGTTACTCGAGTGGGGGGAGAGGCTACACCTTC.

The chain employs TRBV7-2 and TRBJ2-1, with D maybe TRBD2 (6 bases). The germline V and J ends were trimmed by 6 bases and 9 bases, with 18 bases remaining between them. CDR1 is SGHTA, CDR2 FQGNSA, per germline. CDR3 length equals 14 residues. The CDR3 DNA is TGTGCCAGCAGTCCTACGGGACTCCCTATTGAGCAGTTCTTC. This gives the protein CASSPTGLPIEQFF. Filled out from reference TRBV7-2 and TRBJ2-1, the complete variable domain reads GAGVSQSPSNKVTEKGKDVELRCDPISGHTALYWYRQSLGQGLEFLIYFQGNSAPDKSGLPSDRFSAERTGGSVSTLTIQRTQQEDSAVYLCASSPTGLPIEQFFGPGTRLTVL.

This clone was detected only once. The chain links TRBV28 to TRBJ1-1; tentative D call: TRBD1 (5 bases). V was pared by 3 bases and J by 2 bases, with 16 bases between. Germline values: CDR1 MDHEN, CDR2 SYDVKM. This CDR3 contains 16 residues. CDR3 nucleotides: TGTGCCAGCAGTTTGCAGGGCGGGAGGGGAAACACTGAAGCTTTCTTT. This translates into CASSLQGGRGNTEAFF.

This clone was seen ten or more times. J is TRBJ2-2 and V is TRBV5-1; 9 bases map to TRBD1. CDR3 length equals 16 residues. V was pared by 4 bases and J by 5 bases, with 9 bases of the junction left unmatched. Per the germline V gene, CDR1 is SGHRS and CDR2 is YFSETQ. Here the CDR3 reads CASSPGTGSMTGELFF. CDR3 nucleotide sequence: TGCGCCAGCAGCCCAGGGACAGGGTCTATGACCGGGGAGCTGTTTTTT.

In this sample, this clone turned up a few times. The chain combines TRBV3-1 (or the pseudogene TRBV3-2) with TRBJ1-4, with 7 bases identical to TRBD1. CDR1 is LGHDT and CDR2 is YNNKEL in the germline V gene (reference sequence). The trim removed 1 base at V and 4 bases at J, leaving 15 bases unmatched. The CDR3 is made up of 19 amino acids. CDR3 residues: CASSQGEQGKMRFNEKLFF. In DNA form, the CDR3 reads TGTGCCAGCAGCCAAGGGGAACAGGGGAAGATGAGATTTAATGAAAAACTGTTTTTT.

The table lists this clone with a count of one. CDR3 residues: CASSPTPGSTDTQYF. CDR3 sequence (DNA): TGTGCCAGCAGCCCAACCCCGGGAAGCACAGATACGCAGTATTTT. The J gene is TRBJ2-3, the V gene TRBV7-2; D is perhaps TRBD2 (5 bases). Trimming cost V 5 bases and J 0 bases, with 12 bases left between them. Germline V lookup: CDR1 SGHTA, CDR2 FQGNSA. The CDR3 runs to 15 residues.

This chain joins TRBV14 and TRBJ2-1; 10 bases map to TRBD2. The J segment lost 15 bases and the V segment lost 0 bases, leaving 11 bases of the junction unmatched. The CDR3 runs to 15 residues. CDR1 and CDR2 (germline): SGHDN, FVKESK. The CDR3 DNA reads TGTGCCAGCAGCCAAGATCAGGCTAGCGGGAGTCGGTGGTTCTTC. Residues: CASSQDQASGSRWFF.

This clone was seen only once. The chain is built from TRBV6-1 and TRBJ2-7; TRBD2 agrees at 11 bases. The CDR3 is 19 amino acids. Germline-derived CDR1 and CDR2 are MNHNS and SASEGT. V was pared by 1 base and J by 0 bases, with 11 bases of the junction left unmatched. This chain's CDR3 is CASSEVGRSGLAVSYEQYV. In DNA, the CDR3 is TGTGCCAGCAGTGAAGTGGGCCGGTCGGGACTAGCGGTCTCCTACGAGCAGTACGTC.

This clone was observed once. This chain uses TRBV5-1 with TRBJ2-2; D remains ambiguous. This CDR3 contains 16 residues. V was clipped by 0 bases and J by 1 base, with 10 bases between them. Germline CDR1 reads SGHRS; CDR2 reads YFSETQ. In nucleotides, the CDR3 is TGCGCCAGCAGCTTGGGTTGGGCACAGAACACCGGGGAGCTGTTTTTT. This translates into CASSLGWAQNTGELFF.

This clone was counted only a few times. The rearrangement links TRBV12-3 or TRBV12-4 to TRBJ1-5; D not certain. V was shortened by 2 bases and J by 4 bases, with 6 bases between the two germline ends. This CDR3 has 13 amino acids. The DNA of the CDR3 is TGTGCCAGCAGTTTAAGGAGGAATCAGCCCCAGCATTTT. Amino acids: CASSLRRNQPQHF.

This chain connects TRBV5-8 to TRBJ1-5; D is possibly TRBD1 (6 bases). The CDR3 sequence is 14 residues long. With 3 bases removed from V and 1 base from J, the gap between germline ends came to 8 bases. Germline values: CDR1 SGHTS, CDR2 YDEGEE. CDR3 residues: CASSSQGSNQPQHF. As DNA, the CDR3 is TGTGCCAGCAGCTCACAGGGCAGCAATCAGCCCCAGCATTTT.

This sequence joins TRBV6-4 and TRBJ2-1, with TRBD2 identical over 11 bases. With 3 bases clipped from V and 6 bases from J, the junction kept 7 bases outside the gene matches. The germline V gene encodes CDR1 MRHNA and CDR2 SNTAGT. CDR3 length equals 16 residues. The CDR3 DNA reads as TGTGCCAGCAGTGATAGCGGGAGGGCCGCGAGCAATGAGCAGTTCTTC. Translating gives CASSDSGRAASNEQFF.

V is TRBV19 and J is TRBJ2-4, with D perhaps matching TRBD2 (5 bases). V was trimmed by 5 bases and J by 1 base, leaving 18 bases between them. CDR3 length: 17 amino acids. Germline-derived CDR1 and CDR2 are LNHDA and SQIVND (reference sequence). The DNA of the CDR3 is TGTGCCAGTAGTCCTGAACCACCCAGCGGTGCCAAAAACATTCAGTACTTC. Protein product: CASSPEPPSGAKNIQYF. The full variable domain, its missing parts supplied by reference TRBV19 and TRBJ2-4, is DGGITQSPKYLFRKEGQNVTLSCEQNLNHDAMYWYRQDPGQGLRLIYYSQIVNDFQKGDIAEGYSVSREKKESFPLTVTSAQKNPTAFYLCASSPEPPSGAKNIQYFGAGTRLSVL.

The rearrangement links TRBV6-6 to TRBJ1-2; D remains ambiguous. V dropped 0 bases and J dropped 6 bases, with 11 bases sitting between them. The CDR3 runs to 14 residues. Looked up from germline, CDR1 is MNHNY and CDR2 is SVGAGI (reference sequence). CDR3 DNA: TGTGCCAGCAGTTACTCGGGAGGGTTAGATGGCTACACCTTC. It translates to CASSYSGGLDGYTF.

The chain carries TRBV4-1 and TRBJ1-2; 8 nucleotides line up with TRBD1. CDR3 length: 16 residues. Germline loops: CDR1 MGHRA, CDR2 YSYEKL. V was clipped by 0 bases and J by 7 bases; unmatched bases: 10. CDR3 sequence: CASSQDRDRSLGGYTF. Written as DNA, the CDR3 is TGCGCCAGCAGCCAAGATCGGGACAGGAGTCTAGGTGGCTACACCTTC.

The chain combines TRBV12-5 with TRBJ1-2; maybe TRBD1 (6 bases). The germline V gene has CDR1 LGHNT and CDR2 FRNRAP. The V gene lost 6 bases and the J gene lost 0 bases, with 17 bases spanning the gap. This CDR3 is built from 16 residues. CDR3 sequence reads: CASGPDRSGPNYGYTF. The CDR3 nucleotides read TGTGCTAGTGGACCTGACAGGTCGGGTCCTAACTATGGCTACACCTTC. The full variable domain, in which reference TRBV12-5 and TRBJ1-2 provide the parts outside the CDR3, is DARVTQTPRHKVTEMGQEVTMRCQPILGHNTVFWYRQTMMQGLELLAYFRNRAPLDDSGMPKDRFSAEMPDATLATLKIQPSEPRDSAVYFCASGPDRSGPNYGYTFGSGTRLTVV.

The genes are TRBV24-1 and TRBJ1-2; 9 bases line up with TRBD1. Germline CDR1 is KGHDR and CDR2 is SFDVKD. Trimming at V came to 3 bases and at J to 6 bases, leaving 7 bases not matched to a gene. This CDR3 spans 15 amino acids. This CDR3 reads CATSDPGQGMDGYTF. CDR3 sequence (DNA): TGTGCCACCAGTGATCCCGGACAGGGGATGGATGGCTACACCTTC.

A few counts support this clone. The chain combines TRBV18 with TRBJ1-1; D perhaps matches TRBD1 (5 bases). CDR1 is KGHSH, CDR2 LQKENI, per germline. V dropped 5 bases and J dropped 7 bases, with 14 bases sitting between them. The CDR3 runs 13 residues. The CDR3 sequence is CASSTRQSDEAFF. The CDR3 DNA reads TGTGCCAGCTCAACACGACAGAGCGATGAAGCTTTCTTT.

This chain connects TRBV27 to TRBJ2-1; 12 nucleotides line up with TRBD2. Germline loops: CDR1 MNHEY, CDR2 SMNVEV (reference sequence). Losses at the gene ends were 5 bases for V and 9 bases for J; bases not matched to a gene: 11. This CDR3 region has 16 residues. CDR3: CASSRPTSGSRGEQFF. The CDR3 nucleotides are TGTGCCAGCAGTCGCCCGACTAGCGGGAGTCGGGGTGAGCAGTTCTTC.